One sample yielded the 30 T cell receptor beta chains listed below, sequenced in a study of blood T cell repertoires in COVID-19. The repertoire was sequenced with immunoSEQ multiplex PCR; TCRdb's copy has only in-frame clones and lacks some. This sample has 98,000 or so clones; 84% occur once, and the top ten carry around a quarter. Specimen: peripheral blood. The receptors were gathered from a man aged 60-69 years with acute or convalescent COVID-19.

The chain couples TRBV2 to TRBJ2-1, with 11 bases lining up with TRBD1. V dropped 6 bases and J dropped 9; count of bases not matched to a gene: 7. CDR3 length: 14 residues. Per germline, CDR1 SNHLY and CDR2 FYNNEI. This chain's CDR3 is CASRADRGPGEQFF. The CDR3 DNA is TGTGCCAGCAGAGCGGACAGGGGGCCCGGTGAGCAGTTCTTC.

This clone was counted ten times or more. The V gene is TRBV6-6, the J gene TRBJ2-7; 9 nucleotides agree with TRBD1. V lost 7 bases and J lost 7; bases outside the gene matches: 11. This CDR3 is 14 amino acids long. The V gene's germline CDR1 is MNHNY and CDR2 SVGAGI (reference sequence). DNA of the CDR3: TGTGCCAGCACCTTTGGGACAGGGCGCGGAGAGCAGTACTTC. Its protein product is CASTFGTGRGEQYF.

This clone was recorded a few times. The DNA of the CDR3 is TGTGCCAGTAGTATCCTGGGGGGACTAACCAGCGGGAGGTTCTACAATGAGCAGTTCTTC. Its translation is CASSILGGLTSGRFYNEQFF. The rearrangement links TRBV19 to TRBJ2-1, with 9 bases lining up with TRBD2. CDR3 length: 20 amino acids. Trimming took 3 bases from V and 3 from J; bases not matched to a gene: 18. CDR1 is LNHDA, CDR2 SQIVND, per germline (reference sequence). Variable domain in full (rest from reference TRBV19 and TRBJ2-1): DGGITQSPKYLFRKEGQNVTLSCEQNLNHDAMYWYRQDPGQGLRLIYYSQIVNDFQKGDIAEGYSVSREKKESFPLTVTSAQKNPTAFYLCASSILGGLTSGRFYNEQFFGPGTRLTVL.

The chain carries TRBV25-1 and TRBJ1-1, with D perhaps TRBD1 (5 bases). The CDR3 has 15 residues. Germline-derived CDR1 and CDR2 are MGHDK and SYGVNS. V lost 3 bases and J lost 3, with 14 bases in between. CDR3 region: CASSDWTSPYTEAFF. CDR3 sequence (DNA): TGTGCCAGCAGTGACTGGACAAGTCCCTACACTGAAGCTTTCTTT.

The CDR3 nucleotides are TGTGCCAGCAGCTCTACAGGGATTGACTCTGGGGCCAACGTCCTGACTTTC. It codes for CASSSTGIDSGANVLTF. V is TRBV11-3 and J is TRBJ2-6; TRBD1 is a possible D gene (6 bases). CDR1 is SGHNT, CDR2 YENEEA, per germline. Trimming took off 4 bases at V and 0 bases at J, with 13 bases between the two ends. This CDR3 spans 17 amino acids.

CDR3 in amino acids: CASSPTGGYGYTF. DNA for the CDR3: TGTGCCAGCAGCCCCACGGGGGGGTATGGCTACACCTTC. The chain links TRBV7-2 to TRBJ1-2; TRBD1 might be the D (5 bases). The CDR3 covers 13 residues. Trimming cost V 5 bases and J 5 bases, with 12 bases left between them. Per germline, CDR1 SGHTA and CDR2 FQGNSA.

This clone was seen more than once but under ten times. J is TRBJ1-4 and V is TRBV4-1, with D possibly TRBD1 on 5 matching bases. CDR3 size: 16 residues. From germline, CDR1 is MGHRA and CDR2 YSYEKL. V shed 4 bases and J shed 2 bases, with 14 bases lying between them. CDR3 region: CASSLRGRETNEKLFF. The DNA for the CDR3 is TGCGCCAGCAGCCTACGGGGCCGGGAGACTAATGAAAAACTGTTTTTT.

The gene calls are TRBV3-1 (or the pseudogene TRBV3-2) and TRBJ2-3, with 9 bases that match TRBD2. The CDR3 is made up of 15 amino acids. Germline V lookup: CDR1 LGHDT, CDR2 YNNKEL (reference sequence). J gave up 8 bases and V 0 bases, and 6 bases lay outside the gene matches. The CDR3 nucleotides read TGTGCCAGCAGCCAAGATTCGAGCGGGAGGAGTACGCAGTATTTT. This encodes CASSQDSSGRSTQYF.

The rearrangement joins TRBV11-3 to TRBJ2-1; 10 bases map to TRBD1. The V gene's germline CDR1 is SGHNT and CDR2 YENEEA. V was clipped by 3 bases and J by 6 bases; unmatched bases: 5. This CDR3 is built from 15 residues. CDR3 sequence (DNA): TGTGCCAGCAGCTTTGGACAGGGGGGAAGCAATGAGCAGTTCTTC. Its protein is CASSFGQGGSNEQFF. Filled out from reference TRBV11-3 and TRBJ2-1, the complete variable domain reads EAGVVQSPRYKIIEKKQPVAFWCNPISGHNTLYWYLQNLGQGPELLIRYENEEAVDDSQLPKDRFSAERLKGVDSTLKIQPAELGDSAVYLCASSFGQGGSNEQFFGPGTRLTVL.

The J gene is TRBJ1-2, the V gene TRBV28, with D perhaps TRBD1 (5 bases). V lost 2 bases to trimming and J lost 4 bases, with 14 bases between them. The CDR3 extends over 15 amino acids. Germline V gene sequence: CDR1 MDHEN, CDR2 SYDVKM. The CDR3 sequence is CASSLRWGVSYGYTF. CDR3 nucleotides: TGTGCCAGCAGTTTAAGATGGGGGGTTAGCTATGGCTACACCTTC.

Points on this clone: The junction differs from germline at one of its ends, possibly a read error. V gene TRBV28 combines with J gene TRBJ1-5; tentatively, D is TRBD1 (5 bases). The CDR3 has 11 residues. Germline CDR1 is MDHEN and CDR2 is SYDVKM. The CDR3 coding sequence is TGTGCCGGGGGAGGCCGGCAGCCCGAGCATTTT. It specifies CAGGGRQPEHF.

V and J are TRBV29-1 and TRBJ2-5; tentatively, D is TRBD1 (6 bases). CDR3 length equals 18 residues. Deletions cut 0 bases from V and 1 base from J, with 21 bases between. CDR1 SQVTM and CDR2 ANQGSEA come from the germline V gene. CDR3 DNA sequence: TGCAGCGTTGAAGACTCCATGGGGGCTTCCAGGACCCAAGAGACCCAGTACTTC. It translates to CSVEDSMGASRTQETQYF.

V is TRBV25-1 and J is TRBJ2-3, with a tentative D call TRBD2 (5 bases). The V end lost 3 bases, the J end lost 4 bases, and 11 bases lay between the germline ends. The germline V gene has CDR1 MGHDK and CDR2 SYGVNS. The CDR3 is 14 amino acids. The CDR3 sequence is CASSDQAAADTQYF. DNA for the CDR3: TGTGCCAGCAGTGATCAGGCAGCGGCAGATACGCAGTATTTT.

This clone has just a few counts. V is TRBV28 and J is TRBJ1-4; D is unclear. The V end lost 7 bases, the J end lost 8 bases, and 14 bases lay between the germline ends. CDR1 and CDR2 from the germline V gene are MDHEN and SYDVKM. The CDR3 has 13 amino acids. CDR3 in amino acids: CASNRGGLEKLFF. The CDR3 DNA sequence: TGTGCCAGCAATCGGGGAGGGTTGGAAAAACTGTTTTTT.

The rearrangement uses TRBV2 and TRBJ2-1, with D possibly being TRBD1 (6 bases). The CDR3 totals 11 residues. CDR1 and CDR2 (germline): SNHLY, FYNNEI. The V end was cut by 1 base, the J end by 15 bases, with 10 bases between. Written as DNA, the CDR3 is TGTGCCAGCAGTGAAGGGGGACAACCGTTCTTC. Protein sequence: CASSEGGQPFF.

CDR3 in DNA: TGTGCCAGCAGTTTACCGAGCTCCTATAATTCACCCCTCCACTTT. Protein product: CASSLPSSYNSPLHF. The V and J genes are TRBV28 and TRBJ1-6; D is ambiguous. The V gene lost 2 bases and the J gene lost 0 bases, with 5 bases spanning the gap. This CDR3 comprises 15 residues. Per germline, CDR1 MDHEN and CDR2 SYDVKM.

This chain's CDR3 is CASSKTSGDYTGELFF. CDR3 sequence (DNA): TGTGCCAGCAGCAAAACTAGCGGGGACTACACCGGGGAGCTGTTTTTT. The chain combines TRBV7-2 with TRBJ2-2, with 10 bases fitting TRBD2. Trimming removed 5 bases from V and 3 bases from J; junction bases left unmatched: 6. Germline CDR1 reads SGHTA; CDR2 reads FQGNSA. There are 16 residues in the CDR3.

This clone has a handful of counts. The V and J genes are TRBV4-2 and TRBJ2-7, with TRBD2 identical over 13 bases. This CDR3 has 16 residues. J gave up 2 bases and V 1 base, and 2 bases lay outside the gene matches. Germline V CDR1 and CDR2: LGHNA, YNFKEQ. DNA for the CDR3: TGTGCCAGCAGCCAAGCGGGGACTAGCGGGACCTACGAGCAGTACTTC. Protein sequence: CASSQAGTSGTYEQYF.

This chain connects TRBV28 to TRBJ2-7; 9 nucleotides align to TRBD2. V gave up 4 bases and J gave up 3 bases; unmatched junction bases: 10. The CDR3 contains 16 residues. Germline-derived CDR1 and CDR2 are MDHEN and SYDVKM. The CDR3 region has the DNA TGTGCCAGCAGTTCCCCGGGTAGCGGGAGACTCTACGAGCAGTACTTC. Translated: CASSSPGSGRLYEQYF.

In its sample, this clone was seen a few times. The V gene is TRBV4-1, the J gene TRBJ1-3, with D unresolved. This CDR3 has 16 residues. Germline loops: CDR1 MGHRA, CDR2 YSYEKL. V lost 0 bases to trimming and J lost 0 bases, with 9 bases between them. The DNA for the CDR3 is TGCGCCAGCAGCCAAGAACCACCCGGCTCTGGAAACACCATATATTTT. This encodes CASSQEPPGSGNTIYF.

This chain connects TRBV19 to TRBJ1-5; D gene unclear. Germline lookup yields CDR1 LNHDA and CDR2 SQIVND (reference sequence). V was shortened by 4 bases and J by 3 bases, with 19 bases between the two germline ends. The CDR3 covers 17 residues. The CDR3 DNA sequence: TGTGCCAGTAGTACGAAACCCCTTGCAGAACACAATCAGCCCCAGCATTTT. It is translated as CASSTKPLAEHNQPQHF.

V usage is TRBV28 and J usage is TRBJ1-2; TRBD1 aligns across 7 bases. From germline, CDR1 is MDHEN and CDR2 SYDVKM. CDR3 size: 13 residues. Trimming cost V 8 bases and J 3 bases; bases outside gene matches: 6. DNA for the CDR3: TGTGCCAGCCAAGTACAGGGGTACTATGGCTACACCTTC. Its protein is CASQVQGYYGYTF.

The chain carries TRBV5-6 and TRBJ1-2, with 7 bases that match TRBD1. The CDR3 covers 15 residues. Germline assignment: CDR1 SGHDT and CDR2 YYEEEE. J gave up 5 bases and V 0 bases, and 7 bases lay outside the gene matches. DNA of the CDR3: TGTGCCAGCAGCTTGGTTCCAGGGGGAGATTATGGCTACACCTTC. It yields the protein CASSLVPGGDYGYTF.

The chain is built from TRBV6-1 and TRBJ2-7; 10 positions match TRBD2. Losses at the gene ends were 4 bases for V and 7 bases for J; bases not matched to a gene: 13. The CDR3 has 16 residues. From germline, CDR1 is MNHNS and CDR2 SASEGT. For the CDR3, the DNA is TGTGCCAGCAGTGGGACTAGCGGCCTCTACGCGGGAGAGCAGTACTTC. This gives the protein CASSGTSGLYAGEQYF.

This sequence joins TRBV18 and TRBJ1-4; 11 bases fit TRBD1. Germline V CDR1 and CDR2: KGHSH, LQKENI. Trimming cost V 6 bases and J 8 bases; bases outside gene matches: 2. The CDR3 length is 13 residues. The CDR3 spells CASSGQGVEKLFF. The CDR3 bases are TGTGCCAGCTCGGGACAGGGGGTCGAAAAACTGTTTTTT. The full variable domain, with the rest looked up from reference TRBV18 and TRBJ1-4, is NAGVMQNPRHLVRRRGQEARLRCSPMKGHSHVYWYRQLPEEGLKFMVYLQKENIIDESGMPKERFSAEFPKEGPSILRIQQVVRGDSAAYFCASSGQGVEKLFFGSGTQLSVL.

This chain links TRBV11-2 with TRBJ2-3; D possibly corresponds to TRBD2 (6 bases). Deletions cut 5 bases from V and 5 bases from J, with 14 bases between. The germline CDR1 and CDR2 sequences are SGHAT and FQNNGV. This CDR3 is built from 14 residues. The CDR3 DNA reads TGTGCCAGCAGCCGCCCGGAGGGCCGAGATACGCAGTATTTT. Its protein product is CASSRPEGRDTQYF.

The CDR3 bases are TGTGCCAGCAGCCAAACAGACAGGGGCACCGGGGAGCTGTTTTTT. This translates into CASSQTDRGTGELFF. The chain recombines TRBV14 with TRBJ2-2, with TRBD1 identical over 8 bases. CDR3 size: 15 residues. The germline gives CDR1 SGHDN, CDR2 FVKESK. V shed 2 bases and J 4 bases; nucleotides not matched to a gene: 3.

This chain connects TRBV11-2 to TRBJ1-1; possible D gene TRBD1, 6 bases. There are 15 residues in the CDR3. Germline loops: CDR1 SGHAT, CDR2 FQNNGV. V was trimmed by 2 bases and J by 5 bases, leaving 15 bases between them. The CDR3 region has the DNA TGTGCCAGCAGCTTAAGAGAGGGGGTAGGTACTGAAGCTTTCTTT. It yields the protein CASSLREGVGTEAFF.

This rearrangement joins TRBV5-1 to TRBJ2-1; the D is unclear. CDR3 length: 12 amino acids. The ends were cut back, 5 bases at V and 9 bases at J, with 12 bases in the middle. Germline CDR1 is SGHRS and CDR2 is YFSETQ. The chain's CDR3 is CASRQSEGEQFF. The CDR3 DNA sequence: TGCGCCAGCAGACAGTCGGAAGGTGAGCAGTTCTTC.

The CDR3: CASSLRPSGAYNEQFF. The DNA of the CDR3 is TGTGCCAGCAGCTTACGGCCTAGCGGAGCCTACAATGAGCAGTTCTTC. The rearrangement uses TRBV7-2 and TRBJ2-1; 7 bases align to TRBD2. CDR1 is SGHTA, CDR2 FQGNSA, per germline. The CDR3 sequence is 16 residues long. Trimming removed 2 bases from V and 2 bases from J; junction bases left unmatched: 6.